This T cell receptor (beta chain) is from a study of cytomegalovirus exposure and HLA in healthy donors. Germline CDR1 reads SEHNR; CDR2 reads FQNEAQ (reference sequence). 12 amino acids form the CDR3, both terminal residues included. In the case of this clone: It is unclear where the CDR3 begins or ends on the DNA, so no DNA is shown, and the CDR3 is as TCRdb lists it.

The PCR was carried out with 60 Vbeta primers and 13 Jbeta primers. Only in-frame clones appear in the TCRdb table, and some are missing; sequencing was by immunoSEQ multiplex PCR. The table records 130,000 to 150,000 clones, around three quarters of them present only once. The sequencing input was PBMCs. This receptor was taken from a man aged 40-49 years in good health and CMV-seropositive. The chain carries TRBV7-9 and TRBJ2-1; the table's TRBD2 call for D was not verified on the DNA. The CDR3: CASSPPVGGGIF.